The rows below give T cell receptor beta chains drawn from one sample of a study of CD8 T cells in ankylosing spondylitis. TCRdb reprocessed the 5' RACE reads with MiXCR, giving one entry per CDR3 protein. There are 750,000 to 850,000 distinct CDR3 sequences in the sample; 12% occur only once, and about 0.5% lies in the top ten. The sample comprised blood, either unsorted or a sorted T cell fraction (not recorded which). The receptors were sampled from a male donor with ankylosing spondylitis. Both conserved end residues are part of each CDR3. Fields, in order: J gene, clone size, D gene, V gene, CDR3 protein, CDR3 DNA. A D gene is named only where the DNA matches it firmly. Clone size is given for some rows only: seen once, a few or many times, or a class if the clone is expanded.

>TRBJ1-5|many|TRBD1|TRBV6-2/TRBV6-3
CASSFYPGQGADQPQHF
TGTGCCAGCAGTTTCTACCCCGGACAGGGGGCAGATCAGCCCCAGCATTTT
>TRBJ1-2|few|-|TRBV11-2
CASSSIKGHYYGYTF
TGTGCCAGCAGCTCGATCAAAGGACACTACTATGGCTACACCTTC
>TRBJ1-1|-|-|TRBV7-2
CASGLWGGLNTEAFF
TGTGCCAGCGGCCTCTGGGGGGGATTGAACACTGAAGCTTTCTTT
>TRBJ2-3|-|-|TRBV7-9
CASSFRAGDSTDTQYF
TGTGCCAGCAGCTTTAGGGCAGGGGATAGCACAGATACGCAGTATTTT
>TRBJ1-5|many|-|TRBV12-3/TRBV12-4
CASSYDRGPQHF
TGTGCCAGCAGCTACGACCGAGGACCCCAGCATTTT
>TRBJ1-1|-|-|TRBV5-1
CASNREGGTEAFF
TGCGCCAGCAATCGAGAGGGTGGGACTGAAGCTTTCTTT
>TRBJ2-3|-|-|TRBV20-1
CSAMYTSTDTQYF
TGCAGTGCTATGTACACCAGCACAGATACGCAGTATTTT
>TRBJ2-1|many|-|TRBV4-1
CASSQTVPSYNEQFF
TGCGCCAGCAGCCAAACAGTACCCTCCTACAATGAGCAGTTCTTC
>TRBJ1-5|few|-|TRBV10-3
CAIGTEPQHF
TGTGCCATTGGAACTGAGCCCCAGCATTTT
>TRBJ2-5|few|-|TRBV6-5
CASSYSRLVRETQYF
TGTGCCAGCAGTTACTCTCGACTAGTTCGAGAGACCCAGTACTTC
>TRBJ2-1|few|TRBD1|TRBV6-1
CASSPPRDGTAQFF
TGTGCCAGCAGTCCACCCCGAGACGGGACAGCCCAGTTCTTC
>TRBJ2-1|-|TRBD2|TRBV29-1
CSAPGLAAYNEQFF
TGCAGCGCCCCGGGGCTAGCGGCCTACAATGAGCAGTTCTTC
>TRBJ1-1|few|-|TRBV12-3/TRBV12-4
CASSWTQGGITEAFF
TGTGCCAGCAGTTGGACCCAGGGAGGAATCACTGAAGCTTTCTTT
>TRBJ2-2|-|-|TRBV5-1
CASSLRRGTNTGELFF
TGCGCCAGCAGCTTGAGGAGAGGGACGAACACCGGGGAGCTGTTTTTT
>TRBJ2-1|-|TRBD2|TRBV20-1
CSAPSGAYNEQFF
TGCAGTGCTCCTAGCGGGGCCTACAATGAGCAGTTCTTC
>TRBJ1-5|-|-|TRBV25-1
CASRQYSNQPQHF
TGTGCCAGCAGACAGTATAGCAATCAGCCCCAGCATTTT
>TRBJ2-7|-|TRBD2|TRBV5-1
CASSLDTAGGYYEQYF
TGCGCCAGCAGCTTGGATACAGCGGGGGGCTACTACGAGCAGTACTTC
>TRBJ1-1|few|-|TRBV7-8
CASSLDTLDTEAFF
TGTGCCAGCAGCTTAGATACATTGGACACTGAAGCTTTCTTT
>TRBJ2-2|many|-|TRBV20-1
CSARTAFTGELFF
TGCAGTGCTAGGACAGCCTTCACCGGGGAGCTGTTTTTT
>TRBJ2-7|few|-|TRBV28
CASTGVFHSYEQYF
TGTGCCAGCACTGGGGTTTTTCACTCCTACGAGCAGTACTTC
>TRBJ1-2|few|TRBD1|TRBV20-1
CCARDPQDRATNYGYTF
TGCTGTGCTAGAGATCCTCAAGACAGGGCCACTAACTATGGCTACACCTTC
>TRBJ1-5|-|TRBD1|TRBV5-1
CASSPGGAEDQPQHF
TGCGCCAGCAGCCCAGGGGGCGCGGAGGATCAGCCCCAGCATTTT
>TRBJ2-2|-|-|TRBV7-2
CASSALLASTGELFF
TGTGCCAGCAGCGCCCTTCTAGCGTCCACCGGGGAGCTGTTTTTT
>TRBJ2-2|few|TRBD1|TRBV4-2
CASSQGQGKNTGELFF
TGTGCCAGCAGCCAAGGACAGGGCAAGAACACCGGGGAGCTGTTTTTT
>TRBJ2-7|few|-|TRBV20-1
CSASAFASTYEQYF
TGCAGTGCTAGCGCCTTCGCCAGTACCTACGAGCAGTACTTC
>TRBJ1-3|-|-|TRBV5-1
CASSLGAGNTIYF
TGCGCCAGCAGCCTCGGGGCAGGAAACACCATATATTTT
>TRBJ2-2|few|-|TRBV12-3/TRBV12-4
CASSFGRGPNTGELFF
TGTGCCAGCAGTTTCGGCCGGGGGCCGAACACCGGGGAGCTGTTTTTT
>TRBJ2-1|few|TRBD2|TRBV6-1
CASRGLAGSRNEQFF
TGTGCCAGCAGAGGACTAGCGGGTTCACGCAATGAGCAGTTCTTC
>TRBJ1-4|-|TRBD1|TRBV10-3
CAISAGQVNEKLFF
TGTGCCATCAGCGCGGGACAGGTCAATGAAAAACTGTTTTTT
>TRBJ1-2|-|-|TRBV4-3
CASSQDFGRGNYGYTF
TGCGCCAGCAGCCAAGATTTTGGGCGGGGGAACTATGGCTACACCTTC
>TRBJ2-6|many|-|TRBV12-3/TRBV12-4
CASSPSNVLTF
TGTGCCAGCAGTCCATCCAACGTCCTGACTTTC
>TRBJ1-1|many|-|TRBV20-1
CSARDSRQRKTFF
TGCAGTGCTAGGGACTCTAGACAAAGGAAAACTTTCTTT
>TRBJ2-6|-|-|TRBV6-1
CAARQQAGANVLTF
TGTGCCGCACGACAGCAGGCTGGGGCCAACGTCCTGACTTTC
>TRBJ2-7|-|-|TRBV10-3
CAISEYGTPTYEQYF
TGTGCCATCAGTGAGTATGGGACACCGACCTACGAGCAGTACTTC
>TRBJ2-7|-|TRBD1|TRBV6-1
CASRTYRGSYEQYF
TGTGCCAGCAGAACTTACAGGGGCTCCTACGAGCAGTACTTC
>TRBJ2-7|-|TRBD2|TRBV5-1
CASSRLAGGDEQYF
TGCGCCAGCAGCCGACTAGCGGGAGGCGACGAGCAGTACTTC
>TRBJ2-5|few|TRBD2|TRBV10-3
CAISSSGGKETQYF
TGTGCCATCAGTTCTAGCGGGGGGAAAGAGACCCAGTACTTC
>TRBJ2-3|-|TRBD2|TRBV10-3
CAISEPAGEGDTQYF
TGTGCCATCAGTGAACCAGCGGGAGAAGGAGATACGCAGTATTTT
>TRBJ1-1|many|-|TRBV6-2/TRBV6-3
CASSYRPEMNTEAFF
TGTGCCAGCAGTTACCGTCCGGAAATGAACACTGAAGCTTTCTTT
>TRBJ1-2|few|-|TRBV11-1
CASSEEGPRGYTF
TGTGCCAGCAGCGAAGAAGGACCGAGGGGCTACACCTTC
>TRBJ2-6|-|-|TRBV7-3
CASSLYASGANVLTF
TGTGCCAGCAGCTTATATGCCTCTGGGGCCAACGTCCTGACTTTC
>TRBJ2-1|many|-|TRBV5-1
CASSSQGPSYNEQFF
TGCGCCAGCAGCTCTCAGGGACCCTCCTACAATGAGCAGTTCTTC
>TRBJ2-2|few|TRBD2|TRBV4-3
CASSQDIRREGSGELFF
TGCGCCAGCAGCCAAGATATTAGGCGGGAGGGTTCCGGGGAGCTGTTTTTT
>TRBJ2-7|-|TRBD1|TRBV6-1
CASERPGQGAVNEQYF
TGTGCCAGCGAAAGACCGGGACAGGGGGCTGTGAACGAGCAGTACTTC
>TRBJ2-7|few|-|TRBV4-2
CASSQETRRSMYF
TGTGCCAGCAGCCAGGAGACGCGGCGGAGCATGTACTTC
>TRBJ2-1|many|TRBD2|TRBV20-1
CSATSGRLGNEQFF
TGCAGTGCTACTAGCGGGAGATTGGGGAATGAGCAGTTCTTC
>TRBJ2-2|-|-|TRBV20-1
CSAMGPKNTGELFF
TGCAGTGCTATGGGACCGAAGAACACCGGGGAGCTGTTTTTT
>TRBJ2-3|-|TRBD2|TRBV4-2
CASSQRASGDASSSTDTQYF
TGTGCCAGCAGCCAAAGGGCTAGCGGGGACGCCTCGTCTAGCACAGATACGCAGTATTTT